This is a list of T cell receptor beta chains from one sample in a study of patients and donors after allogeneic stem cell transplantation. TCRdb analysed the RT-PCR reads with MiXCR anew, one entry per CDR3 protein. The repertoire includes approximately 170,000 distinct CDR3 sequences, about 24% of them detected once, and roughly 27% sits in the top ten. The sequenced sample consisted of blood, either unsorted or a sorted T cell fraction (not recorded which). The receptors were sampled from a human donor who was either an allogeneic HSCT recipient or a stem cell or donor lymphocyte infusion donor (not recorded which). It is not recorded whose cells these are; they may come from a transplant donor. Both conserved end residues are part of each CDR3. D genes are given only for firm matches. A row's size may be missing; if present it is once, few, many or a size class.

>TRBJ1-6|TRBV19|.|few
TGTGCCAGTAGTACTGGTAATTCACCCCTCCACTTT
CASSTGNSPLHF
>TRBJ2-7|TRBV12-3/TRBV12-4|.|few
TGTGCCAGCAGCGGACAGCAGCAGTACTTC
CASSGQQQYF
>TRBJ1-2|TRBV20-1|.|.
TGCAGTGCTAGGGGTATACGGGAGGAGGGCTACACCTTC
CSARGIREEGYTF
>TRBJ2-3|TRBV6-6|.|.
TGTGCCAGCAGTTACTTGGGAAACACGGGAGATACGCAGTATTTT
CASSYLGNTGDTQYF
>TRBJ2-1|TRBV5-1|.|few
TGCGCCAGCAGCTTGGGAGTCTACAATGAGCAGTTCTTC
CASSLGVYNEQFF
>TRBJ2-2|TRBV5-1|.|.
TGCGCCAGCAGCCCGTTATCTGGGGGGTACACCGGGGAGCTGTTTTTT
CASSPLSGGYTGELFF
>TRBJ1-3|TRBV20-1|.|many
TGCAGTGCTAGCGGATTAGGTGGCAGGGGAAACACCATATATTTT
CSASGLGGRGNTIYF
>TRBJ1-1|TRBV20-1|.|few
TGCAGTGCATTTGTCCGGGACCGCCTTTTGAACACTGAAGCTTTCTTT
CSAFVRDRLLNTEAFF
>TRBJ2-2|TRBV5-1|.|.
TGCGCCAGCAGTTACCCGTCGGCGGGCACCGGGGAGCTGTTTTTT
CASSYPSAGTGELFF
>TRBJ1-6|TRBV20-1|.|.
TGCAGTGCTAGACGACAGTCTAGGATTTCACCCCTCCACTTT
CSARRQSRISPLHF
>TRBJ2-7|TRBV20-1|.|.
TGCAGTGCTCCCTCCTCTAGCGTTCCCTACGAGCAGTACTTC
CSAPSSSVPYEQYF
>TRBJ1-5|TRBV12-3/TRBV12-4|.|.
TGTGCCAGCAGTTTAAGGGACCGAGATCAGCCCCAGCATTTT
CASSLRDRDQPQHF
>TRBJ1-4|TRBV9|.|.
TGTGCCAGCAGTTCAACAGGAGATAATGAAAAACTGTTTTTT
CASSSTGDNEKLFF
>TRBJ2-7|TRBV5-1|.|few
TGCGCCAGCAGCTTCGACTATTATCGTGGGGGTTACGAGCAGTACTTC
CASSFDYYRGGYEQYF
>TRBJ1-2|TRBV29-1|.|many
TGCAGCTTTTCCGAAGGGGCCTATGGCTACACCTTC
CSFSEGAYGYTF
>TRBJ1-5|TRBV7-9|.|.
TGTGCCAGCAGCTTAGGTACCACATCCCAGCATTTT
CASSLGTTSQHF
>TRBJ1-1|TRBV25-1|.|.
TGTGCCAGCAGTGAACCCGGGACAAGAGGGGGAGCTTTCTTT
CASSEPGTRGGAFF
>TRBJ2-1|TRBV14|.|.
TGTGCCAGCAGCCAAGATCTTAGGGGGAATGAGCAGTTCTTC
CASSQDLRGNEQFF
>TRBJ2-1|TRBV24-1|TRBD2|.
TGTGCCACCAGTGATGGACTAGCGGGCTCCTACAATGAGCAGTTCTTC
CATSDGLAGSYNEQFF
>TRBJ2-5|TRBV7-2|TRBD2|.
TGTGCCAGCAGCTTAGCGCGCCTAGCGGGGATCCAAGAGACCCAGTACTTC
CASSLARLAGIQETQYF
>TRBJ1-1|TRBV20-1|TRBD1|.
TGCAGTGCTAGAGACAACAGGGGGGGCACTGAAGCTTTCTTT
CSARDNRGGTEAFF
>TRBJ2-3|TRBV5-1|.|.
TGCGCCAGCAGCTTCGGACTGGTGACAGATACGCAGTATTTT
CASSFGLVTDTQYF
>TRBJ2-1|TRBV7-2|.|.
TGTGCCAGCAGCTTAATCCGTGCAAATGAGCAGTTCTTC
CASSLIRANEQFF
>TRBJ1-1|TRBV6-1|TRBD1|few
TGTGCCAGCAGAGATACAGGGGGTGAAGCTTTCTTT
CASRDTGGEAFF
>TRBJ2-7|TRBV4-1|.|.
TGCGCCAGCAGCCAACAGGGGAGGAACGACGAGCAGTACTTC
CASSQQGRNDEQYF
>TRBJ1-2|TRBV20-1|.|few
TGCAGTGCTAGTGGCGGGGTCAACTATGGCTACACCTTC
CSASGGVNYGYTF
>TRBJ1-2|TRBV20-1|.|many
TGCAGTGCTATCTCCACTCCAGGGAACTATGGCTACACCTTC
CSAISTPGNYGYTF
>TRBJ1-2|TRBV9|.|.
TGTGCCAGCAGCGGTAGGCAGGGTGGCTACACCTTC
CASSGRQGGYTF
>TRBJ2-1|TRBV4-3|.|.
TGCGCCAGCAGCCAAGATCTGGGCAGAGACAATGAGCAGTTCTTC
CASSQDLGRDNEQFF
>TRBJ2-3|TRBV12-3/TRBV12-4|.|.
TGTGCCAGCAGTCCCCGTGGCAGACCAGGCACAGATACGCAGTATTTT
CASSPRGRPGTDTQYF
>TRBJ1-2|TRBV5-5|.|few
TGTGCCAGCAGCTCGAACCGGACATACCGGGCCAACTATGGCTACACCTTC
CASSSNRTYRANYGYTF
>TRBJ2-7|TRBV28|TRBD2|.
TGTGCCAGCAGTTTACCCGTAGGTAGCGGGGGTCTCAACGAGCAGTACTTC
CASSLPVGSGGLNEQYF